This TCR beta chain originates from a study of T cell responses to AZD1222 COVID-19 vaccine. Study outcomes and limitations: Spike-specific TCR breadth and depth rose after two AZD1222 doses. Most donors were white British, females outnumbered males, and clonal diversity was possibly underestimated.

Comment on this clone: Its specificity is not known.

The method was immunoSEQ multiplex PCR; TCRdb's version includes in-frame clones alone and lacks a portion of them. Of some 100,000 clones in the sample, more than 70% were seen once. The CDR3 is made up of 14 amino acids. Germline-derived CDR1 and CDR2 are SGHAT and FQNNGV. V lost 1 base and J lost 3, with 9 bases in between. The sample consisted of peripheral blood, taken on day 0 of MenACWY control vaccination. This sequence originates from an adult in good health. The V call is TRBV11-2, the J call TRBJ2-5; tentatively, D is TRBD1 (5 bases). The CDR3 DNA reads as TGTGCCAGCAGCTTAGCGGGCAGGGAAGAGACCCAGTACTTC. It codes for CASSLAGREETQYF.